This TCR beta chain was retrieved from a study of blood T cells in healthy people across ages. In the case of this clonotype: Its antigen is still unknown.

From germline, CDR1 is MNHNY and CDR2 SVGAGI (reference sequence). This CDR3 has 15 amino acids. V lost 2 bases, J lost 1 base, and 11 bases lay in between. General study points: Long-lived donors carried more naive CD4+ cells and greater diversity than aged donors.

A second PCR of about 7 to 12 cycles used a sample-barcoded 5' primer and a J-beta primer mix. Every molecule of cDNA carried a tag from a template-switch adaptor with 12 random nucleotides. TCRdb called the 5' RACE reads again in MiXCR, with one record for every CDR3 protein. The sample lists about 640,000 distinct CDR3 sequences; 58% were seen once. The specimen was blood. The clonotype was recovered from a man in his sixties in good health. The V and J genes are TRBV6-6 and TRBJ1-1; D is undetermined. CDR3 amino acids: CASSYEGLGNTEAFF. The CDR3 DNA reads TGTGCCAGCAGTTACGAGGGTTTGGGGAACACTGAAGCTTTCTTT.